The 6 T cell receptor beta chains reported below all come from one sample, sequenced in a study of graft-versus-host responses after intestinal transplantation. The assay was immunoSEQ multiplex PCR, and TCRdb's table has in-frame clones only and misses some. Counted here are 40,000 or so clones, roughly four fifths occurring once; the ten biggest clones make up 3.5% to 4.5%. Source: PBMCs, taken about 1,000 days after transplant. All receptors derive from a human patient who received an intestinal transplant, so some T cells may come from the graft donor.

V and J are TRBV28 and TRBJ2-7; 9 bases are a match to TRBD2. The length of the CDR3 is 14 residues. Trimming at V came to 5 bases and at J to 2 bases, leaving 4 bases not matched to a gene. Germline lookup yields CDR1 MDHEN and CDR2 SYDVKM. The CDR3 coding sequence is TGTGCCAGCAGTCCCGGGACTAGCCCCTACGAGCAGTACTTC. It translates to CASSPGTSPYEQYF.

This chain joins TRBV7-3 and TRBJ2-3; D perhaps matches TRBD2 (6 bases). V dropped 3 bases and J dropped 3 bases, with 10 bases sitting between them. There are 14 residues in the CDR3. CDR1 and CDR2 (germline): SGHTA, FQGTGA. Here the CDR3 DNA reads TGTGCCAGCAGCTTCGGAGGGGTTACAGATACGCAGTATTTT. Protein product: CASSFGGVTDTQYF. The entire variable domain, with the rest obtained from reference TRBV7-3 and TRBJ2-3, is as follows: GAGVSQTPSNKVTEKGKYVELRCDPISGHTALYWYRQSLGQGPEFLIYFQGTGAADDSGLPNDRFFAVRPEGSVSTLKIQRTERGDSAVYLCASSFGGVTDTQYFGPGTRLTVL.

V is TRBV11-1 and J is TRBJ2-5, with 9 bases identical to TRBD1. CDR1 is SGHAT and CDR2 is FQDESV in the germline V gene (reference sequence). V was clipped by 1 base and J by 0 bases; unmatched bases: 6. This CDR3 is 17 amino acids long. CDR3 sequence: CASSLEGTGTYQETQYF. CDR3 nucleotides: TGTGCCAGCAGCTTAGAGGGGACAGGGACGTACCAAGAGACCCAGTACTTC.

The genes are TRBV10-3 and TRBJ2-6; maybe TRBD1 (8 bases). This CDR3 is built from 16 residues. V gave up 8 bases and J gave up 0 bases, with 14 bases separating them. Germline V lookup: CDR1 ENHRY, CDR2 SYGVKD. For the CDR3, the DNA is TGTGCCATCGCGGACAGGGAGGGCTCTGGGGCCAACGTCCTGACTTTC. Translating gives CAIADREGSGANVLTF.

A single count supports this clone. V gene TRBV4-2 combines with J gene TRBJ2-5, with D perhaps TRBD2 (7 bases). The V gene lost 3 bases and the J gene lost 4 bases, with 9 bases spanning the gap. The CDR3 totals 13 residues. Germline-derived CDR1 and CDR2 are LGHNA and YNFKEQ. The CDR3 DNA reads as TGTGCCAGCAGCCAGGGGGGGGCAGAGACCCAGTACTTC. The encoded protein is CASSQGGAETQYF.

The V call is TRBV9, the J call TRBJ2-3, with 7 bases aligning to TRBD1. The CDR3 consists of 15 residues. J was trimmed by 1 base and V by 2 bases; bases with no gene match: 4. Germline assignment: CDR1 SGDLS and CDR2 YYNGEE. This CDR3 reads CASSVTGQGTDTQYF. In nucleotides, the CDR3 is TGTGCCAGCAGCGTCACAGGACAGGGCACAGATACGCAGTATTTT.